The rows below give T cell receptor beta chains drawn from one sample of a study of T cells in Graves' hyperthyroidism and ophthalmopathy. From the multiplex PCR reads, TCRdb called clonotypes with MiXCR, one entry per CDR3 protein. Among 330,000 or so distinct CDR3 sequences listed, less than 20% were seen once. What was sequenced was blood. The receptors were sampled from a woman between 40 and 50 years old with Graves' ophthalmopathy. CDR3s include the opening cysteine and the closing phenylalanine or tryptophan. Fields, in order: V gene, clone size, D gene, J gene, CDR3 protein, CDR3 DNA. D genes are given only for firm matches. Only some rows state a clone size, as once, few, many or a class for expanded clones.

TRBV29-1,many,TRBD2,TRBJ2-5,CSVCSGGGGKETQYF,TGCAGCGTGTGTTCGGGGGGGGGAGGGAAAGAGACCCAGTACTTC
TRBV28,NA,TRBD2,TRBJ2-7,CASAKLAGYYEQYF,TGTGCCAGCGCCAAATTAGCGGGATACTACGAGCAGTACTTC
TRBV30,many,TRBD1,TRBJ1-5,CAWAAGTDNQPQHF,TGTGCCTGGGCAGCCGGGACAGACAATCAGCCCCAGCATTTT
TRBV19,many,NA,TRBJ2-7,CASSTIEAYEQYF,TGTGCCAGTAGTACCATAGAGGCCTACGAGCAGTACTTC
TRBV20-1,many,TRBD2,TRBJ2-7,CSARDRAGFPEQYF,TGCAGTGCTAGGGACCGAGCGGGGTTTCCCGAGCAGTACTTC
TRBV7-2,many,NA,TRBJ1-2,CASSLAGDIYGYTF,TGTGCCAGCAGCTTAGCGGGGGACATTTATGGCTACACCTTC
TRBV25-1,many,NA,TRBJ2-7,CASSESTPQGLPYEQYF,TGTGCCAGCAGTGAATCAACCCCACAGGGCTTGCCTTACGAGCAGTACTTC
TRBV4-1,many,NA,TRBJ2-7,CASSLDQGSGYEQYF,TGCGCCAGCAGCTTAGACCAGGGTTCCGGCTACGAGCAGTACTTC
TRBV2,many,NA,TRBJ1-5,CASSERYQPQHF,TGTGCCAGCAGTGAAAGGTATCAGCCCCAGCATTTT
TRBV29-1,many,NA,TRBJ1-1,CSVEVTEAFF,TGCAGCGTTGAAGTTACTGAAGCTTTCTTT
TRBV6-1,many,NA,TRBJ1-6,CASSESPPLHF,TGTGCCAGCAGTGAATCGCCACCCCTCCACTTT
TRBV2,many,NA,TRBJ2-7,CASSEAGVMGYEQYF,TGTGCCAGCAGTGAAGCGGGGGTCATGGGGTACGAGCAGTACTTC
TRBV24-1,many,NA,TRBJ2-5,CATSDSWGRRDQETQYF,TGTGCCACCAGTGATTCTTGGGGACGGAGGGACCAAGAGACCCAGTACTTC
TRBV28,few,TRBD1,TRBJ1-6,CASSPPRGLSPLHF,TGTGCCAGCAGTCCCCCAAGGGGGCTCTCACCCCTCCACTTT
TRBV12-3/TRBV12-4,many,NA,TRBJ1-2,CASSPSRIYGYTF,TGTGCCAGCAGCCCCAGCAGAATCTATGGCTACACCTTC
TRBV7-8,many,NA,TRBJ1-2,CASSSAPWEQGDGYTF,TGTGCCAGCAGCTCCGCCCCTTGGGAACAGGGCGACGGCTACACCTTC
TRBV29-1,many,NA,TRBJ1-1,CSVDWGSGTEAFF,TGCAGCGTTGATTGGGGCAGTGGGACTGAAGCTTTCTTT
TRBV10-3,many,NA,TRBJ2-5,CATSPEAAETQYF,TGTGCCACCTCTCCTGAAGCAGCAGAGACCCAGTACTTC
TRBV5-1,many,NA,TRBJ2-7,CASRKGIDYEQYF,TGCGCCAGCAGAAAAGGGATAGACTACGAGCAGTACTTC
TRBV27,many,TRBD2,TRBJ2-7,CASRTSGIIGYEQYF,TGTGCCAGCAGGACTAGCGGTATTATAGGCTACGAGCAGTACTTC
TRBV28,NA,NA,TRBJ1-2,CASSFSLSGRHGYTF,TGTGCCAGCAGTTTCTCACTCTCCGGACGGCATGGCTACACCTTC
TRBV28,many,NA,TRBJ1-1,CASEVYVGNTEAFF,TGTGCCAGCGAAGTTTACGTGGGGAACACTGAAGCTTTCTTT
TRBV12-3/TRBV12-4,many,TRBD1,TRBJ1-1,CASSLTGAGVLNTEAFF,TGTGCCAGCAGTTTAACAGGGGCAGGGGTTTTGAACACTGAAGCTTTCTTT
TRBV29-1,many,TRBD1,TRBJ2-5,CSANIGTAKETQYF,TGCAGCGCTAATATCGGGACAGCTAAAGAGACCCAGTACTTC
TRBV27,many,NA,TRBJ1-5,CASSPLGLGQPQHF,TGTGCCAGCAGTCCGCTTGGGCTCGGTCAGCCCCAGCATTTT
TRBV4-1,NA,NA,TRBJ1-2,CASSQGRGGYGYTF,TGCGCCAGCAGCCAAGGGCGGGGAGGCTATGGCTACACCTTC
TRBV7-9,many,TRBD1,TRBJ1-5,CASSSAGRGPNQPQHF,TGTGCCAGCAGCTCAGCAGGTAGGGGGCCGAATCAGCCCCAGCATTTT
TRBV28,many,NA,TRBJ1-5,CASRRGSLGNQPQHF,TGTGCCAGCAGGAGGGGGTCCCTCGGCAATCAGCCCCAGCATTTT
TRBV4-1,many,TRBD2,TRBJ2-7,CASSQGNSGNRFEQYF,TGCGCCAGCAGCCAAGGGAATAGCGGGAATAGGTTCGAGCAGTACTTC
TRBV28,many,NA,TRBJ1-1,CASSFPLQGRNTEAFF,TGTGCCAGCAGTTTCCCTCTTCAGGGGAGAAACACTGAAGCTTTCTTT
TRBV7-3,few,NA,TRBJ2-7,CASSSLGTATYEQYF,TGTGCCAGCAGCTCATTAGGGACCGCAACCTACGAGCAGTACTTC
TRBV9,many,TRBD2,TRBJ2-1,CASSGLADNEQFF,TGTGCCAGCAGCGGACTAGCGGACAATGAGCAGTTCTTC
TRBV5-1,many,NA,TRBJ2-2,CASGEQGRVTGELFF,TGCGCCAGCGGTGAGCAGGGGAGGGTGACCGGGGAGCTGTTTTTT
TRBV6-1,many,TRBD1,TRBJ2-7,CASSEAFRTGSTGEQYF,TGTGCCAGCAGTGAAGCGTTCAGGACAGGGAGCACCGGCGAGCAGTACTTC
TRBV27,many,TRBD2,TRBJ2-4,CASSFSSGLAKNIQYF,TGTGCCAGCAGTTTTTCTAGCGGGTTAGCCAAAAACATTCAGTACTTC
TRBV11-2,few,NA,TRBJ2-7,CASRTVFSYEQYF,TGTGCCAGCAGAACCGTCTTCTCCTACGAGCAGTACTTC
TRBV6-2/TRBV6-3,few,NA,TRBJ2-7,CASSHPPRNEQYF,TGTGCCAGCAGTCACCCCCCTCGGAACGAGCAGTACTTC
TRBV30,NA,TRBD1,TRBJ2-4,CAWRHSDRGLAKNIQYF,TGTGCCTGGAGACATTCGGACAGGGGCCTAGCCAAAAACATTCAGTACTTC